This TCR beta chain was recorded in a study of chemoradiotherapy in HPV16-positive cancers. The CDR3 runs 16 residues. CDR1 is SGHDT and CDR2 is YYEEEE in the germline V gene. The junction had 23 bases not matched to a gene; V was cut back by 4 bases and J by 15 bases. The data were produced by immunoSEQ multiplex PCR, yet TCRdb's version contains in-frame clones alone and is incomplete. The sample includes more than 10,000 clones, approximately 89% of them seen just once. The J gene is TRBJ2-3, the V gene TRBV5-6; 7 bases match TRBD2. Sequences were derived from blood, sampled from a patient who underwent chemoradiotherapy. This TCR was sampled from a human donor with HPV-associated anogenital cancer. The CDR3 here is CASSPRTRPAHRYYYF. CDR3 coding DNA: TGTGCCAGCAGCCCCCGGACTAGGCCCGCTCACAGATATTATTATTTT.